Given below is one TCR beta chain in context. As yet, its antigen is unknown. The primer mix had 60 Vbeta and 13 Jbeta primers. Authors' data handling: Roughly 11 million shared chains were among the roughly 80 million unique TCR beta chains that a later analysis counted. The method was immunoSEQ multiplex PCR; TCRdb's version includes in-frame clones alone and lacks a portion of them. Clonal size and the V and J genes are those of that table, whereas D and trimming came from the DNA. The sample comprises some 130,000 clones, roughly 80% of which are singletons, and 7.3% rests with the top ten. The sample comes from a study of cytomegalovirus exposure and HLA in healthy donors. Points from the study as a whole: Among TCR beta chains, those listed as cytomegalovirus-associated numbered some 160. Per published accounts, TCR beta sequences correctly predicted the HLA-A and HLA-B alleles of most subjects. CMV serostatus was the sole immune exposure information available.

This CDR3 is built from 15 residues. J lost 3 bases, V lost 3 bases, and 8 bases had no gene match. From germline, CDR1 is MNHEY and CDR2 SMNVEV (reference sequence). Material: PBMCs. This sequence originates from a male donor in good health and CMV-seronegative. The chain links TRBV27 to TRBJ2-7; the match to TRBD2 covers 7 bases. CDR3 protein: CASSFGAGADYEQYF. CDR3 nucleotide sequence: TGTGCCAGCAGTTTTGGGGCGGGAGCGGACTACGAGCAGTACTTC.